The 20 T cell receptor beta chains presented below share a single source sample, sequenced in a study of T cell responses to AZD1222 COVID-19 vaccine. Libraries were prepared by immunoSEQ multiplex PCR; TCRdb keeps only in-frame clonotypes and omits some of them. The sample carries 150,000 to 200,000 clones, 90% to 95% recorded once. The material was peripheral blood, obtained on day 0 of AZD1222 vaccination. The receptor source for this set is an adult in good health.

The gene calls are TRBV28 and TRBJ1-2; D remains ambiguous. This CDR3 spans 11 amino acids. Trimming left V 4 bases short and J 4 bases short, with 4 bases between. Germline CDR1 MDHEN, CDR2 SYDVKM. Written as DNA, the CDR3 is TGTGCCAGCAGTTCTCCCTATGGCTACACCTTC. This gives the protein CASSSPYGYTF.

This chain connects TRBV5-1 to TRBJ2-7; TRBD1 agrees at 8 bases. This CDR3 is 13 amino acids long. In germline, CDR1 is SGHRS, CDR2 YFSETQ. V lost 5 bases to trimming and J lost 2 bases; unmatched junction nucleotides: 3. The CDR3 is CASRRTGTYEQYF. CDR3 DNA sequence: TGCGCCAGCAGGAGGACAGGGACCTACGAGCAGTACTTC. Using reference TRBV5-1 and TRBJ2-7 for the parts outside the CDR3, the full variable domain is KAGVTQTPRYLIKTRGQQVTLSCSPISGHRSVSWYQQTPGQGLQFLFEYFSETQRNKGNFPGRFSGRQFSNSRSEMNVSTLELGDSALYLCASRRTGTYEQYFGPGTRLTVT.

The genes are TRBV7-3 and TRBJ1-5; no definite D call. Germline CDR1 reads SGHTA; CDR2 reads FQGTGA. Trimming left V 2 bases short and J 1 base short, with 6 bases between. The length of the CDR3 is 14 residues. The CDR3 loop is CASSLDQSNQPQHF. The DNA of the CDR3 is TGTGCCAGCAGCTTAGATCAGAGCAATCAGCCCCAGCATTTT.

V usage is TRBV4-2 and J usage is TRBJ2-7; 8 nucleotides match TRBD1. The V gene end was trimmed by 4 bases and the J gene end by 5 bases; junction bases not matched to a gene: 7. CDR3 size: 14 residues. Germline assignment: CDR1 LGHNA and CDR2 YNFKEQ. The CDR3 coding sequence is TGTGCCAGCAGCCCAGACAGGGGACCCAACGAGCAGTACTTC. Translating gives CASSPDRGPNEQYF.

This chain uses TRBV12-3 or TRBV12-4 with TRBJ1-3; D uncertain. Trimming pared 0 bases from V and 7 bases from J, leaving 7 bases between. The CDR3 runs to 13 residues. The chain's CDR3 is CASSLARGNTIYF. The CDR3, as DNA: TGTGCCAGCAGTTTAGCCCGAGGGAACACCATATATTTT.

In its sample, this clone was seen once. The V call is TRBV27, the J call TRBJ2-7; D may be TRBD2 (5 bases). The V gene's germline CDR1 is MNHEY and CDR2 SMNVEV (reference sequence). The V end was cut by 4 bases, the J end by 5 bases, with 12 bases between. This CDR3 is built from 13 residues. CDR3 protein: CASSYGLPNEQYF. CDR3 DNA sequence: TGTGCCAGCAGTTACGGACTGCCAAACGAGCAGTACTTC.

This chain links TRBV21-1 with TRBJ1-6. TRBV21-1 represents a pseudogene. This CDR3 has 14 amino acids. CDR3 residues: CASSKRGGRSPLHF. In nucleotides, the CDR3 is TGTGCCAGCAGCAAACGGGGGGGGCGTTCACCCCTCCACTTT.

The chain employs TRBV23-1 and TRBJ1-5; D is possibly TRBD1 (6 bases). TRBV23-1 is treated as an ORF (open reading frame) with a function not yet certain. V was shortened by 7 bases and J by 1 base, with 20 bases between the two germline ends. CDR3 length equals 17 residues. The DNA of the CDR3 is TGCGCCAGCAACCCGGACAGAATTCGCCTCAGCAATCAGCCCCAGCATTTT. The encoded protein is CASNPDRIRLSNQPQHF.

The V gene is TRBV28, the J gene TRBJ1-1; D gene ambiguous. The germline CDR1 and CDR2 sequences are MDHEN and SYDVKM. The germline V and J ends were trimmed by 3 bases and 4 bases, with 15 bases remaining between them. This CDR3 region has 15 residues. Written as DNA, the CDR3 is TGTGCCAGCAGTTTCAAAAAGGGTTTTGGCACTGAAGCTTTCTTT. It encodes CASSFKKGFGTEAFF.

The chain employs TRBV6-5 and TRBJ2-7; 7 bases fit TRBD2. V shed 10 bases, J shed 6 bases, and the junction held 9 bases outside the gene matches. Germline CDR1 MNHEY, CDR2 SVGAGI. The CDR3 has 12 amino acids. The CDR3 loop is CAIRGGSGEQYF. The CDR3 DNA reads as TGTGCCATCCGAGGCGGGAGTGGCGAGCAGTACTTC.

The gene calls are TRBV29-1 and TRBJ2-3; D is ambiguous. V lost 0 bases to trimming and J lost 0 bases, with 7 bases between them. Germline V gene sequence: CDR1 SQVTM, CDR2 ANQGSEA. The CDR3 totals 14 residues. As DNA, the CDR3 is TGCAGCGTTGAAGAGGGCACTAGCACAGATACGCAGTATTTT. It yields the protein CSVEEGTSTDTQYF.

The chain recombines TRBV7-9 with TRBJ1-1; D ambiguous. Germline V gene data show CDR1 as SEHNR and CDR2 as FQNEAQ (reference sequence). The CDR3 consists of 14 residues. V was shortened by 5 bases and J by 0 bases, with 10 bases between the two germline ends. CDR3 sequence (DNA): TGTGCCAGCAGCCCGGATACAGTGAACACTGAAGCTTTCTTT. Its protein product is CASSPDTVNTEAFF.

V usage is TRBV5-1 and J usage is TRBJ1-2; a weak D match, TRBD1 (5 bases). The length of the CDR3 is 20 residues. Germline lookup yields CDR1 SGHRS and CDR2 YFSETQ. The ends were cut back, 0 bases at V and 2 bases at J, with 26 bases in the middle. The chain's CDR3 is CASSLDSNRDDEGINYGYTF. Written as DNA, the CDR3 is TGCGCCAGCAGCTTGGATAGCAACCGGGACGACGAAGGGATCAACTATGGCTACACCTTC.

The V call is TRBV6-1, the J call TRBJ1-2, with unresolved D. The germline V and J ends were trimmed by 1 base and 7 bases, with 10 bases remaining between them. Germline CDR1 is MNHNS and CDR2 is SASEGT. This CDR3 is built from 13 residues. The CDR3 spells CASSEVGGIGYTF. CDR3 coding DNA: TGTGCCAGCAGTGAAGTGGGCGGTATTGGCTACACCTTC.

The rearrangement links TRBV5-1 to TRBJ1-4; D is uncertain. Germline lookup yields CDR1 SGHRS and CDR2 YFSETQ. The CDR3 extends over 15 amino acids. Trimming left V 1 base short and J 2 bases short, with 9 bases between. CDR3 coding DNA: TGCGCCAGCAGCTTGCTGTACGGGACTAATGAAAAACTGTTTTTT. It is translated as CASSLLYGTNEKLFF.

The chain combines TRBV19 with TRBJ1-2, with D possibly matching TRBD1 (6 bases). This CDR3 spans 15 amino acids. CDR1 is LNHDA and CDR2 is SQIVND in the germline V gene (reference sequence). V dropped 7 bases and J dropped 1 base, with 16 bases sitting between them. Written as DNA, the CDR3 is TGTGCCAGTAACCCCGACAGGCAACATAACTATGGCTACACCTTC. Translating it yields CASNPDRQHNYGYTF.

V gene TRBV6-1 combines with J gene TRBJ1-5, with D possibly being TRBD1 (6 bases). The CDR3 loop spans 16 amino acids. In germline, CDR1 is MNHNS, CDR2 SASEGT. Trimming removed 3 bases from V and 3 bases from J, with 15 bases in between. CDR3 amino acids: CASSDDKGGYNQPQHF. DNA of the CDR3: TGTGCCAGCAGTGATGACAAAGGGGGTTACAATCAGCCCCAGCATTTT.

The CDR3 region is CATSSGRSNSNQPQHF. The CDR3 DNA is TGTGCCACCAGTTCGGGCAGATCTAATAGCAATCAGCCCCAGCATTTT. This chain joins TRBV24-1 and TRBJ1-5; unclear D gene. The CDR3 is 16 residues long. The V gene lost 6 bases and the J gene lost 0 bases, with 14 bases spanning the gap. Germline CDR1 and CDR2: KGHDR and SFDVKD.

V and J are TRBV14 and TRBJ2-1, with D unclear. The V gene's germline CDR1 is SGHDN and CDR2 FVKESK. V was trimmed by 4 bases and J by 0 bases, leaving 7 bases between them. The CDR3 spans 14 residues. Here the CDR3 DNA reads TGTGCCAGCAGCCCCTCGGTCTCCTACAATGAGCAGTTCTTC. It encodes CASSPSVSYNEQFF.

This chain uses TRBV9 with TRBJ2-1; 12 bases are a match to TRBD2. The germline V gene has CDR1 SGDLS and CDR2 YYNGEE. The V and J ends lost 3 bases and 9 bases, in that order; junction bases with no gene match: 7. This CDR3 comprises 15 residues. This CDR3 is CASSASGRAASEQFF. DNA of the CDR3: TGTGCCAGCAGCGCTAGCGGGAGGGCCGCGAGTGAGCAGTTCTTC.